The sample holds many counts of the clone carrying this TCR beta chain. Antigen unknown. The CDR3 has 13 amino acids. Looked up from germline, CDR1 is MDHEN and CDR2 is SYDVKM. Trimming removed 11 bases from V and 2 bases from J; junction bases left unmatched: 5. Amplification of TCR beta CDR3 regions used RNA as the template. Using the HTBI primer set, a first-round RT-PCR was run on the TCR CDR3. TCRdb reanalysed the multiplex PCR reads using MiXCR and keeps one entry per CDR3 protein. The sample yields about 690,000 distinct CDR3 sequences, 15% to 20% seen once. These data come from a study of T cells in Graves' hyperthyroidism and ophthalmopathy. Regarding the study as a whole: The model predicted ophthalmopathy a median around six months before onset.

Every diagnosis used clinical symptoms, serum thyroxine and TRAb, thyroid ultrasound and orbital computed tomography. This receptor was obtained from a middle-aged man with Graves' hyperthyroidism. Sequencing input: blood. This chain connects TRBV28 to TRBJ2-1; 8 bases match TRBD2. The CDR3 spells CAGSAGAYNEQFF. The CDR3 region has the DNA TGTGCCGGATCAGCGGGAGCCTACAATGAGCAGTTCTTC.